The clone carrying this T cell receptor (beta chain) was recorded many times. The sample is drawn from a study of T-cell reconstitution after alpha-beta-depleted transplantation in children. The CDR3 is 13 residues long. V was pared by 7 bases and J by 7 bases, with 11 bases of the junction left unmatched. Germline CDR1 reads DFQATT; CDR2 reads SNEGSKA (reference sequence). The authors prepared the TCRbeta library with unique molecular identifiers. TCRdb itself ran the PCR reads through MiXCR, one entry per CDR3 protein. The sample lists around 600,000 distinct CDR3 sequences, around 16% occurring once.

The TCR was taken from a human donor who donated a stem cell graft to a child with acute myeloid leukemia. The sample here was PBMCs from the stem cell graft donor, taken from the stem cell graft. The chain carries TRBV20-1 and TRBJ1-1; TRBD1 agrees at 8 bases. CDR3 loop: CSVPGQGTIEAFF. CDR3 nucleotide sequence: TGCAGTGTTCCCGGACAGGGAACCATTGAAGCTTTCTTT.